The present TCR beta chain was sequenced within a study of OX40 agonist ivuxolimab in advanced cancers. Regarding the research as a whole: The costimulatory receptor OX40 (CD134) was targeted by ivuxolimab, a fully human IgG2 agonistic monoclonal antibody. The paper reports the monotherapy dose-escalation portion (N ≈ 50 patients) of the phase I ivuxolimab trial. Intravenous ivuxolimab was administered to patients every 2 weeks at six dose levels: 0.01, 0.1, 0.3, 1.5, 3 and 10 mg/kg. Of the roughly 54 dose-escalation patients, hepatocellular carcinoma was present in 19, melanoma in approximately 15, renal cell carcinoma in 9 and head and neck cancer in 9. Peripheral TCRbeta sequencing aimed to test whether ivuxolimab altered TCR sequence diversity and caused clonal T-cell expansion. Partial responses were achieved by three dose-escalation patients, of whom one had hepatocellular carcinoma and two had cutaneous melanoma. Patients were allowed to have had prior anti-PD-1, anti-PD-L1 or anti-CTLA-4 therapy, and 40% of the dose-escalation patients had previously received checkpoint inhibitors. A male proportion of under 85% and a mean age of roughly 58 years, ranging from 23 to 79, were recorded for the dose-escalation cohort.

Patients with autoimmune disease history or receiving systemic immunosuppression were excluded from the trial. Peripheral blood for TCR sequencing was drawn from every dose cohort at baseline, at cycle 4 day 1 and at cycle 7 day 1. Samples came from an open-label, multicenter, first-in-human phase I dose-escalation trial of ivuxolimab. Adults with locally advanced or metastatic melanoma, renal cell, hepatocellular, or head and neck squamous cell carcinoma were enrolled in the trial. Before TCR sequencing, CD4+ T cells and CD8+ T cells were sorted from peripheral blood as separate populations. As concerns this clone: Its antigen remains undetermined. Base-call qualities are not available, and no considerably larger clone is one nucleotide away. Additional DNA sequences in this sample encode the identical CDR3.

What the research found in general, with its limitations: At doses from 0.1 to 3.0 mg/kg, clonal expansion was seen in both CD4+ and CD8+ blood T cells between baseline and week 6. On average, CD8+ T cells showed more expanded clones than CD4+ T cells after ivuxolimab. Low levels of normalized T-cell clonal expansion were also shown by some nonresponding patients. Which antigens the clonally expanded peripheral T cells were specific for was not determined. Partial responders in the 0.1-3.0 mg/kg groups had among the lowest normalized peripheral clonal expansion, especially among CD8+ T cells.

Genomic DNA was extracted from sorted cells for sequencing of the TCRbeta CDR3 region. The immunoSEQ Assay was used to sequence the TCRbeta CDR3 regions. TCRdb took this table from immuneACCESS and kept in-frame rearrangements with V and J called. Such tables lack part of the clones; where checked against another copy, unresolved V genes explain under half of the gap, and the rest is unexplained. In this sample the table shows roughly 120,000 clones, approximately 89% of which occur a single time. The ten biggest clones cover 0.25% to 0.3% of the sample. The sequencing used CD4+ or CD8+ T cells sorted from blood, collected in a trial of the OX40 agonist ivuxolimab. The origin of this receptor is an adult with an advanced solid tumor such as melanoma, head and neck, liver or kidney cancer.

The CDR3 protein: CASSTNSGNTIYF. At the DNA level, the sequence is TGTGCCAGTAGCACCAACTCTGGAAACACCATATATTTT. The chain links TRBV19 with TRBJ1-3; no D gene call is confident. The CDR3 runs 13 amino acids, cysteine and phenylalanine included. Left in the record is the CDR3 DNA by itself, 39 bases read in frame from the first base. CDR1 and CDR2 are drawn from the germline V gene (reference sequence): LNHDA, SQIVND. V drops 6 bases and J drops 0 bases, leaving 6 bases in between.